The clone carrying this T cell receptor (beta chain) was recorded only once. Reverse transcription of about 0.5 to 1 ug RNA used random hexamers. TCR beta CDR3 was amplified by immunoSEQ covering 54 Vbeta and 13 Jbeta. TCRdb re-analysed the immunoSEQ multiplex PCR reads in MiXCR, keeping a single row per CDR3 protein. The table lists about 120,000 distinct CDR3 sequences, around 95% of them singletons. CDR3 size: 13 residues. Germline V gene data show CDR1 as LNHDA and CDR2 as SQIVND (reference sequence). V was shortened by 4 bases and J by 1 base, with 8 bases between the two germline ends. The record originates from a study of CD8 T cells in Susac syndrome. From blood CD8+ and CD4+ T cells, TCR beta sequences were generated. As controls, healthy donors matched for age and sex were used. The authors negatively isolated CD8+ and CD4+ T cells and FACS-enriched TEMRA cells.

This rearrangement joins TRBV19 to TRBJ2-7; D is unclear. The sample comprised CD4+ T cells from PBMCs. The source is a human donor in good health. CDR3 loop: CASSTTASYEQYF. The CDR3 region has the DNA TGTGCCAGTAGTACGACGGCGTCCTACGAGCAGTACTTC.